One sample yielded the 10 T cell receptor beta chains listed below, sequenced in a study of blood T cells in healthy people across ages (dated by TCRdb to 2015 to 2017). The library came from 5' RACE. Sequenced using an Illumina HiSeq 2500. A second 7 to 11 cycle PCR used a sample-barcoded 5' primer and a J-beta primer mix. TCRdb handled the public reads itself, with Q25 trimming in fastp and clone calling in MiXCR, and kept productive beta chains. Rows matching on CDR3 protein sequence are summarized as one entry with the most common DNA and genes. The sample table shows 800,000 or so distinct CDR3 sequences, and 35% to 50% are seen once. The ten largest clonotypes hold over 15% of the sample. Sample: blood. The receptors were gathered from a man at least 80 years old in good health.

This clonotype has at least ten counts. The V gene is TRBV29-1, the J gene TRBJ2-7, with D unclear. The V end was cut by 6 bases, the J end by 2 bases, with 8 bases between. CDR3 length: 11 amino acids. Per the germline V gene, CDR1 is SQVTM and CDR2 is ANQGSEA. CDR3 coding DNA: TGCAGCGTGGACGGTACCTACGAGCAGTACTTC. Protein sequence: CSVDGTYEQYF.

This CDR3 is CASSTIAGGPRDTQYF. As DNA, the CDR3 is TGCGCCAGCAGCACAATAGCGGGAGGGCCCAGAGATACGCAGTATTTT. V gene TRBV5-1 combines with J gene TRBJ2-3; 11 bases match TRBD2. The ends lost 4 bases at V and 5 bases at J; junction bases unmatched: 9. Germline V lookup: CDR1 SGHRS, CDR2 YFSETQ. CDR3 length: 16 residues.

The chain recombines TRBV5-1 with TRBJ2-1, with 11 bases that match TRBD2. Trimming removed 2 bases from V and 6 bases from J; junction bases left unmatched: 10. CDR3 size: 17 residues. Germline assignment: CDR1 SGHRS and CDR2 YFSETQ. The CDR3 sequence is CASSFSGGDTWSNEQFF. In DNA form, the CDR3 reads TGCGCCAGCAGCTTTAGCGGGGGGGATACTTGGTCCAATGAGCAGTTCTTC. The full variable domain, with the rest looked up from reference TRBV5-1 and TRBJ2-1, is KAGVTQTPRYLIKTRGQQVTLSCSPISGHRSVSWYQQTPGQGLQFLFEYFSETQRNKGNFPGRFSGRQFSNSRSEMNVSTLELGDSALYLCASSFSGGDTWSNEQFFGPGTRLTVL.

A remark on this clonotype: Germline and junction disagree at one end, which may indicate a read error. The chain uses TRBV7-9 and TRBJ2-1; D not certain. CDR1 is SEHNR and CDR2 is FQNEAQ in the germline V gene (reference sequence). The CDR3 totals 16 residues. CDR3 nucleotides: TGTACCAGCAGCTTAGCTCCGAGCAGGTTTTACAATGAGCAGTTCTTC. This codes for CTSSLAPSRFYNEQFF.

The chain is built from TRBV4-1 and TRBJ2-7; TRBD2 matches 7 bases. Trimming removed 1 base from V and 2 bases from J; junction bases left unmatched: 5. This CDR3 is built from 15 residues. CDR1 and CDR2 from the germline V gene are MGHRA and YSYEKL. CDR3: CASSQAEGGPYEQYF. In nucleotides, the CDR3 is TGCGCCAGCAGCCAAGCTGAGGGAGGGCCCTACGAGCAGTACTTC.

J is TRBJ1-1 and V is TRBV29-1; D gene uncertain. Looked up from germline, CDR1 is SQVTM and CDR2 is ANQGSEA. Deletions cut 4 bases from V and 0 bases from J, with 6 bases between. The CDR3 consists of 12 residues. The CDR3 reads CSVGPLNTEAFF. In DNA, the CDR3 is TGCAGCGTTGGGCCATTGAACACTGAAGCTTTCTTT.

V is TRBV20-1 and J is TRBJ2-7; TRBD2 aligns across 9 bases. This CDR3 is built from 15 residues. Germline V gene lookup returns CDR1 DFQATT and CDR2 SNEGSKA (reference sequence). The V segment lost 1 base and the J segment 1 base; nucleotides outside the gene matches: 5. The CDR3 is CSARAPAGGSYEQYF. The CDR3 region has the DNA TGCAGTGCTAGAGCTCCAGCGGGAGGATCCTACGAGCAGTACTTC.

In its sample, this clonotype was seen many times. The rearrangement uses TRBV10-3 and TRBJ2-3, with TRBD1 as a possible D gene (7 bases). This CDR3 is 13 amino acids long. Germline V CDR1 and CDR2: ENHRY, SYGVKD. Deletions cut 9 bases from V and 6 bases from J, with 16 bases between. The CDR3 protein is CAIRDSRGDTQYF. The CDR3, as DNA: TGTGCCATTAGGGACAGCCGGGGGGATACGCAGTATTTT.

The V call is TRBV5-6, the J call TRBJ2-7, with TRBD2 identical over 7 bases. TRBJ2-5 matches the DNA end more closely, so the J call is doubtful. Germline loops: CDR1 SGHDT, CDR2 YYEEEE. The CDR3 totals 15 residues. In nucleotides, the CDR3 is TGTGCCAGCAGCTTGCCCCGGGGGGTTTCAGGGACCCAGTACTTC. Its protein product is CASSLPRGVSGTQYF.

This clonotype showed up just a few times. This chain connects TRBV5-1 to TRBJ2-3; TRBD1 matches at 7 bases. The CDR3 spans 13 residues. Germline CDR1 SGHRS, CDR2 YFSETQ. V dropped 3 bases and J dropped 5; count of bases not matched to a gene: 3. The CDR3 is CASSSGQQDTQYF. CDR3 sequence (DNA): TGCGCCAGCAGCTCGGGACAGCAAGATACGCAGTATTTT.